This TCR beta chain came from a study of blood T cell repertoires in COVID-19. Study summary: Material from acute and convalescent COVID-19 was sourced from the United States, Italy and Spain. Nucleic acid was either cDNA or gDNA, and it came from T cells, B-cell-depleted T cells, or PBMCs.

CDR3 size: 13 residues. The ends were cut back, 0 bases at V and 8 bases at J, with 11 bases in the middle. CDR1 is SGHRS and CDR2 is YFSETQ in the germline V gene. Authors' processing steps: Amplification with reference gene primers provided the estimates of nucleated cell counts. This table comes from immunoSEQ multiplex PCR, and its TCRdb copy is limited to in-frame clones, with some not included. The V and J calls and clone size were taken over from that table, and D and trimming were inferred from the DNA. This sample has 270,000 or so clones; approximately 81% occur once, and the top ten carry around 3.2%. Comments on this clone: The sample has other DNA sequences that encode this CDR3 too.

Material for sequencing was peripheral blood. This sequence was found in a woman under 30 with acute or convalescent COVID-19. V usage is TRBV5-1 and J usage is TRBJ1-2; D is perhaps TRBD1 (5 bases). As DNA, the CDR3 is TGCGCCAGCAGCTTGGAAGGGGTATACGGCTACACCTTC. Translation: CASSLEGVYGYTF.